The T cell receptor (beta chain) under discussion was sequenced for a study of T cells in Graves' hyperthyroidism and ophthalmopathy. A remark on this clonotype: Its target is not known.

TCR beta CDR3 sequences were amplified from RNA transcripts. HTBI primers drove first-round RT-PCR of the TCR CDR3. TCRdb recomputed calls from the multiplex PCR reads with MiXCR, one row per CDR3 protein. The table includes hundreds of thousands of distinct CDR3 sequences, approximately 14% detected once. Study findings and constraints: With a median lead of around 6.7 months before onset, the model predicted ophthalmopathy.

Germline V gene data show CDR1 as LGHNA and CDR2 as YSLEER. Trimming shortened V by 4 bases and J by 9 bases, and 6 bases separated the two germline ends. This CDR3 is 11 amino acids long. Active moderate-to-severe ophthalmopathy, Clinical Activity Score at least 3, NOSPECS at least 4, under 3 months' duration. In making diagnoses, clinical symptoms, serum thyroxine and TRAb, thyroid ultrasound and orbital computed tomography were all used. This TCR came from a woman in her forties or fifties with Graves' ophthalmopathy. Sequencing used blood. V is TRBV4-3 and J is TRBJ2-2; D unresolved. CDR3 sequence reads: CASSRNRELFF. In nucleotides, the CDR3 is TGCGCCAGCAGCCGAAATAGGGAGCTGTTTTTT.